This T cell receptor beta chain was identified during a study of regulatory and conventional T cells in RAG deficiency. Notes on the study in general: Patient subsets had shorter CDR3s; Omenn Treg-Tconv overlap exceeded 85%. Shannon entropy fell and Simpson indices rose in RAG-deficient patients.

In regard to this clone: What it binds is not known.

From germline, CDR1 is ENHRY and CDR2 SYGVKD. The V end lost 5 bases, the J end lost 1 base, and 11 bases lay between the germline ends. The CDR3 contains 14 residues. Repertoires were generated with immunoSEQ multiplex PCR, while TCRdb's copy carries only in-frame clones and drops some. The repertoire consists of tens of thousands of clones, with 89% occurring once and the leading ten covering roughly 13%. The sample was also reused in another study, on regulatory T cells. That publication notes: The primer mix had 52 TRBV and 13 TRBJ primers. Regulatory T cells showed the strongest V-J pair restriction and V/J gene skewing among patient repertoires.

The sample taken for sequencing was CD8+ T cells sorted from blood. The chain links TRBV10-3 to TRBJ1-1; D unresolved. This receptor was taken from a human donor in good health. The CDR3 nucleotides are TGTGCCATCAGTACAGCTCCCAAGAACACTGAAGCTTTCTTT. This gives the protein CAISTAPKNTEAFF.